The rows below give T cell receptor beta chains drawn from one sample of a study of identical twins. TCRdb redid the calling of the 5' RACE reads with MiXCR, one entry per CDR3 protein. The repertoire holds 400,000 to 500,000 distinct CDR3 sequences, with more than 13% as singletons. The sample was also reused in another study, on yellow fever vaccine responses in identical twins.

Sequences were obtained from CD4+ T cells sorted from blood. The source is a woman between 18 and 30 years old in good health. CDR3s include the opening cysteine and the closing phenylalanine or tryptophan. A D gene is named only where the DNA matches it firmly. Clone size is shown for a subset of rows, as once, few, many or a class of expanded clone.

d_call clone_size j_call v_call cdr3_nt cdr3_aa
TRBD1 - TRBJ2-2 TRBV2 TGTGCCAGCAGTAAACGGACAGGGCCCGGGGAGCTGTTTTTT CASSKRTGPGELFF
TRBD1 few TRBJ2-2 TRBV10-3 TGTGCCATCAGTGAGTCGCGGAGACAGGGGGACTCCGGGGAGCTGTTTTTT CAISESRRQGDSGELFF
TRBD1 - TRBJ2-7 TRBV13 TGTGCCAGCAGCCAGGGGACAGGGTCGTACTACGAGCAGTACTTC CASSQGTGSYYEQYF
TRBD1 few TRBJ2-5 TRBV6-7 TGTGCGAAGCACGTCAGGGGGCGCCTAGAGACCCAGTACTTC CAKHVRGRLETQYF
TRBD1 few TRBJ1-2 TRBV28 TGTGCCAGCAGTCGGAGGGACAGAGATGGCTACACCTTC CASSRRDRDGYTF
- - TRBJ2-3 TRBV4-3 TGCGCCAGCAGCCAAGATGTGGGACCGTCGGGAGATACGCAGTATTTT CASSQDVGPSGDTQYF
- few TRBJ1-5 TRBV5-1 TGCGCCAGCAGCTATTCGGCGGGGCAGCCCCAGCATTTT CASSYSAGQPQHF
- once TRBJ2-4 TRBV3-1 TGTGCCAGCAGCCAAGGGGGGTTCGATAACATTCAGTACTTC CASSQGGFDNIQYF
- - TRBJ2-5 TRBV9 TGTGCCAGCAGCGAGGAAGCAGCCACCCAAGAGACCCAGTACTTC CASSEEAATQETQYF
TRBD1 - TRBJ2-5 TRBV5-1 TGCGCCAGCAGCTCCGGACAGGGATTCCAAGAGACCCAGTACTTC CASSSGQGFQETQYF
- few TRBJ2-5 TRBV7-9 TGTGCCAGCAGTGATCACGGACCGGCTCAAGAGACCCAGTACTTC CASSDHGPAQETQYF
- - TRBJ1-5 TRBV6-5 TGTGCCAGCAGTTACTCCCCCCCGGCAGACAGCCCCCGTCAGCCCCAGCATTTT CASSYSPPADSPRQPQHF
- - TRBJ2-5 TRBV6-5 TGTGCCAGCAGTTACCGGGGTACAACGTCTGTCCGGATTGGAGAGACCCAGTACTTC CASSYRGTTSVRIGETQYF
- - TRBJ1-5 TRBV5-6 TGTGCCAGCAGCCCGGGGGCGGAACCGCCCCAGCATTTT CASSPGAEPPQHF
- - TRBJ2-7 TRBV28 TGTGCCACCAGGGACGCGGCTACCTACGAGCAGTACTTC CATRDAATYEQYF
- few TRBJ2-1 TRBV11-1 TGTGCCAGCATGAGGGATAATGAGCAGTTCTTC CASMRDNEQFF
- - TRBJ2-7 TRBV6-5 TGTGCCAGCAGTTACAGTGGCAGGGGCGGCTCCTACGAGCAGTACTTC CASSYSGRGGSYEQYF
- - TRBJ2-3 TRBV4-2 TGTGCCAGCAGCCAAGTTTTCCCAGGCCGCACAGATACGCAGTATTTT CASSQVFPGRTDTQYF
TRBD1 - TRBJ2-1 TRBV5-1 TGCGCCAGCAGCCCCCGGGGGACAGGGTCGTACAATGAGCAGTTCTTC CASSPRGTGSYNEQFF
- few TRBJ2-1 TRBV7-9 TGTGCCAGCAGCTTAAGTTCGGCGGGATCGCTTCAGTTCTTC CASSLSSAGSLQFF
TRBD2 many TRBJ2-3 TRBV27 TGTGCCAGCAGCCTACTAGCGGGGGGACTAAGAGATACGCAGTATTTT CASSLLAGGLRDTQYF
- many TRBJ1-1 TRBV7-6 TGTGCCAGCAGCTTACTGGGACCTGAAGCTTTCTTT CASSLLGPEAFF
- - TRBJ2-1 TRBV5-1 TGCGCCAGCAGCTTGGGACCGAGATCCAATGAGCAGTTCTTC CASSLGPRSNEQFF
TRBD2 many TRBJ2-3 TRBV12-3/TRBV12-4 TGTGCCAGCAGCGAGACTAGCGGGTTCACAGATACGCAGTATTTT CASSETSGFTDTQYF
TRBD1 few TRBJ2-7 TRBV6-2/TRBV6-3 TGTGCCAGCAGTTACTCGGGGACAGTTTACGAGCAGTACTTC CASSYSGTVYEQYF
- many TRBJ2-1 TRBV12-3/TRBV12-4 TGTGCCAGCAGTTTAGCGGGACAAAGCTACAATGAGCAGTTCTTC CASSLAGQSYNEQFF
- - TRBJ1-4 TRBV5-1 TGCGCCAGCAGCCTGACAGGACCCCGGGTAAAATTGTTTTTT CASSLTGPRVKLFF
TRBD1 - TRBJ2-1 TRBV9 TGTGCCAGCAGCGCCCCTGGACAGGGAGGCAGTGAGCAGTTCTTC CASSAPGQGGSEQFF
- few TRBJ2-7 TRBV7-3 TGTGCCAGCAGCTCAAGGTCCGGGGCAGGAACCTACGAGCAGTACTTC CASSSRSGAGTYEQYF
TRBD1 - TRBJ1-1 TRBV7-9 TGTGCCAGCAGCTCCTTGACAGGGAGGAACACTGAAGCTTTCTTT CASSSLTGRNTEAFF
TRBD2 many TRBJ2-1 TRBV7-8 TGTGCCAGCAGCTTAGCCCCCCGGCCTAGCGGGTACAATGAGCAGTTCTTC CASSLAPRPSGYNEQFF
TRBD2 - TRBJ2-1 TRBV6-1 TGTGCCAGCAGTGAAGTAGGGGGCAGGAGGCTAGCGGGAGGAAAGTTCTTC CASSEVGGRRLAGGKFF
- - TRBJ2-3 TRBV29-1 TGCAGCCTCGACTTAGGGGGTACGAATACGCAGTATTTT CSLDLGGTNTQYF
- many TRBJ2-7 TRBV27 TGTGCCAGCAGTTTAGCCAGGTCCCTCGAGCAGTACTTC CASSLARSLEQYF
TRBD1 - TRBJ2-4 TRBV11-2 TGTGCCAGCAGCTTAGTCGGGACAGGGGCGGCCAAAAACATTCAGTACTTC CASSLVGTGAAKNIQYF
TRBD2 - TRBJ2-3 TRBV9 TGTGCCAGCAGCGTAGAACTAGCGGGGACAGATACGCAGTATTTT CASSVELAGTDTQYF
TRBD2 many TRBJ2-3 TRBV28 TGTGCCAGCAGTTCCCCTAGCGGGGGGACAGATACGCAGTATTTT CASSSPSGGTDTQYF
TRBD1 few TRBJ2-7 TRBV18 TGTGCCAGCTCGCTTGGACAGGGAAGCAATTACGAGCAGTACTTC CASSLGQGSNYEQYF
- - TRBJ2-5 TRBV20-1 TGCAGTGCTAGGGGGTCGGGCTCTAAAGAGACCCAGTACTTC CSARGSGSKETQYF
- few TRBJ1-2 TRBV20-1 TGCAGTGCTAGAGAATTCGGGGCTGACTATGGCTACACCTTC CSAREFGADYGYTF
- many TRBJ2-7 TRBV24-1 TGTGCCACCCGGATGATGGGTACCTACGAGCAGTACTTC CATRMMGTYEQYF
- many TRBJ2-3 TRBV12-3/TRBV12-4 TGTGCCAGCAGTTTTTTCGGCAATACGCAGTATTTT CASSFFGNTQYF
- - TRBJ2-2 TRBV7-7 TGTGCTAGCAGCCAGGCAGGACTCCACACCGGGGAGCTGTTTTTT CASSQAGLHTGELFF
TRBD2 few TRBJ2-3 TRBV4-3 TGCGCCAGCAGCCACCCAGAGGGACTAGCGGGAGGCCCAGATACGCAGTATTTT CASSHPEGLAGGPDTQYF
TRBD1 many TRBJ2-2 TRBV7-2 TGTGCCAGCAGCTCGGACAGGTTTAACACCGGGGAGCTGTTTTTT CASSSDRFNTGELFF
- few TRBJ2-3 TRBV7-9 TGTGCCAGCAGCAAGACTGGCACAGATACGCAGTATTTT CASSKTGTDTQYF